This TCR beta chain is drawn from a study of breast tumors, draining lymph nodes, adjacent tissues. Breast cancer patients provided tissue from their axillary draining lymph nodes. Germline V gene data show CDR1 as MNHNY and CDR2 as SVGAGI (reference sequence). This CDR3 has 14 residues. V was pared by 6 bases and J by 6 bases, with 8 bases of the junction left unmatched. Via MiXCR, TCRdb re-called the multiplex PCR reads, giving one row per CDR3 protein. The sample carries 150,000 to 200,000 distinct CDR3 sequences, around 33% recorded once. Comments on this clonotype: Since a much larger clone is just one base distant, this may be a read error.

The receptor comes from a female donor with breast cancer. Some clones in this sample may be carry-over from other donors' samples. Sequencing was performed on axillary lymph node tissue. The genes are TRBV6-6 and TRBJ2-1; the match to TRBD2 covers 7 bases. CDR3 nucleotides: TGTGCCAGCAGCCAAGGACTAGTACGCAATGAGCAGTTCTTC. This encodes CASSQGLVRNEQFF.